The 2 T cell receptor beta chains given below trace back to one sample, sequenced in a study of T cell repertoires in cytomegalovirus infection. From the reads, TCRdb called clonotypes with MiXCR, one entry per CDR3 protein. This sample yields approximately 550,000 distinct CDR3 sequences, of which 15% to 20% are seen a single time; roughly a quarter belongs to the top ten. Sequencing was done on a sample of CD8+ T cells from PBMCs. The receptors come from a human donor in good health (CMV status not recorded). Some clones in this sample may be carry-over from other donors' samples.

V is TRBV12-3 or TRBV12-4 and J is TRBJ1-1; the D is unclear. The CDR3 consists of 10 residues. Trimming removed 5 bases from V and 11 bases from J, with 9 bases in between. The CDR3 bases are TGTGCCAGCAGTACCTATTCGGCTTTCTTT. Protein: CASSTYSAFF.

J is TRBJ2-1 and V is TRBV27; TRBD1 is a possible D gene (5 bases). Germline values: CDR1 MNHEY, CDR2 SMNVEV (reference sequence). The CDR3 consists of 14 residues. With 3 bases removed from V and 9 bases from J, the gap between germline ends came to 15 bases. CDR3 nucleotide sequence: TGTGCCAGCAGTTTCGATGACAGTTATGGTGAGCAGTTCTTC. The encoded protein is CASSFDDSYGEQFF.